A selection of T cell receptor beta chains follows, all from one sample in a study of blood T cell repertoires in COVID-19. Data came from immunoSEQ multiplex PCR; TCRdb stores just in-frame clones and leaves some out. The data contain under 300,000 clones, 88% of them singletons. The specimen was PBMCs or T cells enriched from blood (not recorded which). The receptors stem from a middle-aged woman with acute COVID-19. CDR3s leave out the opening cysteine and the closing phenylalanine or tryptophan. A D gene is named only where the DNA matches it firmly.

>TRBV19|.
ASSHRVDGTEAF
>TRBV6-5|.
ASRDGGTDTQY
>TRBV5-1|.
ASSLRQVEGTDTQY
>TRBV9|TRBD2
ASSVETSGGSRTDTQY
>TRBV19|TRBD1
ASSIGSTGVSIQPQH
>TRBV9|TRBD1
ASSPGTGGWGYT
>TRBV9|.
ASSLLAAGSLYGYT
>TRBV9|.
ASSDREVEAF
>TRBV19|.
ASKKGGPQGETQY
>TRBV7-2|TRBD2
ASSLASSGGLGQY
>TRBV7-2|.
ASSLVGGSYEQY
>TRBV2|TRBD2
ASSLGLAGYTDTQY
>TRBV6-5|.
ASSYSGASDYGYT
>TRBV11-3|.
ASSLGGRQAGELF
>TRBV28|.
ASSLPGIDNQPQH
>TRBV6-5|.
ASSYPGSRGYT
>TRBV24-1|TRBD2
ATSDWGAGDPLGRETQY
>TRBV7-8|TRBD1
ASSWGQNYGYT
>TRBV24-1|.
ATSDQQSGANVLT
>TRBV6-1|.
ASSERRGGLWGNTIY
>TRBV28|TRBD1
ASSRTGVKEKLF
>TRBV3-1/TRBV3-2|TRBD1
ASSRSIVGQGDSPLH
>TRBV5-4|TRBD1
ASSAWTGVRNTIY
>TRBV5-4|.
ASSPGYAGELF
>TRBV29-1|.
SVGGWQGGNTGELF
>TRBV20-1|.
SAGGGDGQRLH
>TRBV6-4|TRBD1
ASSMDRITGELF
>TRBV30|.
AWSPNSYNQPQH
>TRBV12-3/TRBV12-4|.
ASRHTGSYEQF
>TRBV5-1|.
ATSPGSSYNEQF
>TRBV25-1|.
ASSEANSLYGYT
>TRBV7-6|TRBD1
ASSLRGTGYEQY
>TRBV12-3/TRBV12-4|.
ASSFSGGNTIY
>TRBV11-2|TRBD2
ASSLGGGAVETQY
>TRBV5-4|.
ASSSGTLTSYEQY
>TRBV5-1|TRBD1
ASSSQTGGLNEQF
>TRBV6-1|TRBD2
ASSEWTSGTGRSTDTQY
>TRBV18|TRBD1
ASSPAGGSGRTEAF
>TRBV27|.
ASSPLGRNYGYT
>TRBV9|TRBD2
ASSVGLAGDYEQY
>TRBV7-8|TRBD2
ASSLPMTSVETQY
>TRBV7-2|TRBD1
ASSLPPGGISGANVLT
>TRBV18|.
ASSPGGSYEQY
>TRBV2|.
ASRDSRAAYGYT
>TRBV10-2|TRBD2
ASSEPKRDDTQY
>TRBV28|.
ASSLSGGGTEAF
>TRBV10-3|.
AISDRGKVGNQPQH
>TRBV30|TRBD1
AWSRTGKHQPQH
>TRBV9|.
ASRGDSGELF
>TRBV19|TRBD1
ASSWTGDNQPQH
>TRBV19|TRBD1
ASSILNRGLDTQY
>TRBV6-5|.
ASRIGQMGTDTQY
>TRBV9|TRBD1
ASSTTGGPYEQY